These 30 T cell receptor beta chains share one sample of origin, sequenced in a study of cytomegalovirus exposure and HLA in healthy donors (dated by TCRdb to about 2017). Library preparation was by the immunoSEQ multiplex PCR assay. A mixture of 60 forward primers for TCR Vbeta segments and 13 reverse primers for TCR Jbeta segments was used in the multiplex PCR. TCRdb took over this immuneACCESS table, retaining in-frame rearrangements with V and J assigned. Such tables are incomplete; in checked studies, under half of the missing clones stem from an unresolved V gene, and the remainder is unexplained. This sample lists approximately 150,000 clones; approximately 71% were detected once. The leading ten clones occupy around 4.3% of the sample. The sample consisted of PBMCs. The receptors come from a woman younger than 30 in good health and CMV-seropositive.

The chain links TRBV27 to TRBJ2-7; TRBD1 might be the D (5 bases). The germline CDR1 and CDR2 sequences are MNHEY and SMNVEV (reference sequence). The CDR3 is 13 amino acids. V was trimmed by 0 bases and J by 4 bases, leaving 7 bases between them. This CDR3 reads CASSLSPGYEQYF. Here the CDR3 DNA reads TGTGCCAGCAGTTTATCGCCAGGGTACGAGCAGTACTTC.

The chain links TRBV5-4 to TRBJ2-1, with a tentative D call TRBD2 (6 bases). Per germline, CDR1 SGHNT and CDR2 YYREEE (reference sequence). CDR3 length equals 15 residues. With 0 bases removed from V and 4 bases from J, the gap between germline ends came to 11 bases. In DNA form, the CDR3 reads TGTGCCAGCAGCTTGGTGGGGACTGGGTACAATGAGCAGTTCTTC. Its translation is CASSLVGTGYNEQFF. Combining the CDR3 with reference TRBV5-4 and TRBJ2-1 gives the whole variable domain ETGVTQSPTHLIKTRGQQVTLRCSSQSGHNTVSWYQQALGQGPQFIFQYYREEENGRGNFPPRFSGLQFPNYSSELNVNALELDDSALYLCASSLVGTGYNEQFFGPGTRLTVL.

This clone came up once. This sequence joins TRBV28 and TRBJ2-7; 7 bases are shared with TRBD1. The trim removed 6 bases at V and 3 bases at J, leaving 5 bases unmatched. The CDR3 loop spans 13 amino acids. In germline, CDR1 is MDHEN, CDR2 SYDVKM. The CDR3 DNA sequence: TGTGCCAGCAGGATTGGGACAGTCTACGAGCAGTACTTC. Translation: CASRIGTVYEQYF.

This chain links TRBV9 with TRBJ2-1; 7 positions agree with TRBD2. CDR1 is SGDLS and CDR2 is YYNGEE in the germline V gene. V gave up 0 bases and J gave up 7 bases; unmatched junction bases: 7. The CDR3 runs 15 residues. As DNA, the CDR3 is TGTGCCAGCAGCGTAGATCGAGCGGGGTATAATGAGCAGTTCTTC. Its translation: CASSVDRAGYNEQFF.

V usage is TRBV2 and J usage is TRBJ1-2, with 7 nucleotides matching TRBD1. The junction had 6 bases not matched to a gene; V was cut back by 5 bases and J by 0 bases. Per the germline V gene, CDR1 is SNHLY and CDR2 is FYNNEI. The CDR3 loop spans 15 amino acids. The CDR3 loop is CASSLDRPSNYGYTF. CDR3 coding DNA: TGTGCCAGCAGTTTGGACAGGCCGTCTAACTATGGCTACACCTTC.

The chain joins TRBV27 to TRBJ2-7; 7 bases fit TRBD2. CDR1 MNHEY and CDR2 SMNVEV come from the germline V gene (reference sequence). V lost 5 bases, J lost 3 bases, and 10 bases stayed unmatched. This CDR3 spans 15 amino acids. The CDR3 DNA is TGTGCCAGCAGTCAACTAGGCGGGGGACGCTACGAGCAGTACTTC. Protein sequence: CASSQLGGGRYEQYF.

This clone was seen once. The V gene is TRBV6-4, the J gene TRBJ1-2; D call uncertain. Looked up from germline, CDR1 is MRHNA and CDR2 is SNTAGT. V shed 4 bases and J shed 4 bases, with 13 bases lying between them. CDR3 size: 14 residues. CDR3 protein: CASSADGAGYGYTF. Here the CDR3 DNA reads TGTGCCAGCAGTGCGGACGGAGCGGGCTATGGCTACACCTTC.

The chain links TRBV5-1 to TRBJ1-1; D is uncertain. Germline V gene data show CDR1 as SGHRS and CDR2 as YFSETQ. V was trimmed by 5 bases and J by 6 bases, leaving 14 bases between them. This CDR3 has 13 amino acids. The CDR3 reads CASRYSGDAEAFF. In DNA, the CDR3 is TGCGCCAGCAGATACTCCGGGGATGCTGAAGCTTTCTTT.

This clone has just one count. This chain links TRBV7-3 with TRBJ1-6, with D tentatively TRBD1 (6 bases). CDR1 is SGHTA and CDR2 is FQGTGA in the germline V gene. CDR3 length: 13 residues. V lost 7 bases and J lost 6, with 10 bases in between. CDR3 sequence (DNA): TGTGCCAGCACCCGGGACATTAATTCACCCCTCCACTTT. It is translated as CASTRDINSPLHF.

The V and J genes are TRBV30 and TRBJ1-5, with D possibly being TRBD1 (5 bases). The CDR3 sequence is 14 residues long. The V end lost 1 base, the J end lost 5 bases, and 12 bases lay between the germline ends. The V gene's germline CDR1 is GTSNPN and CDR2 SVGIG (reference sequence). CDR3 residues: CAWSEGQGHQPQHF. The DNA for the CDR3 is TGTGCCTGGAGTGAGGGTCAGGGTCATCAGCCCCAGCATTTT. The variable domain in full, with the rest retrieved from reference TRBV30 and TRBJ1-5, is SQTIHQWPATLVQPVGSPLSLECTVEGTSNPNLYWYRQAAGRGLQLLFYSVGIGQISSEVPQNLSASRPQDRQFILSSKKLLLSDSGFYLCAWSEGQGHQPQHFGDGTRLSIL.

Remarks on this clone: Compared with germline, one end of the junction differs, possibly owing to a read error. V gene TRBV19 combines with J gene TRBJ1-1, with D possibly TRBD1 on 5 matching bases. This CDR3 is 14 amino acids long. Germline V CDR1 and CDR2: LNHDA, SQIVND (reference sequence). The CDR3 nucleotides read TGTGCGAGTATCCCCGGGGGATACAACACTGAAGCTTTCTTT. It yields the protein CASIPGGYNTEAFF.

This clone was seen a handful of times. CDR3 amino acids: CASALQSGGDWGGELFF. The DNA of the CDR3 is TGTGCCAGCGCGTTACAATCCGGAGGAGATTGGGGCGGGGAGCTGTTTTTT. The rearrangement joins TRBV9 to TRBJ2-2, with a tentative D call TRBD2 (5 bases). CDR3 size: 17 residues. V lost 7 bases and J lost 7, with 26 bases in between. In germline, CDR1 is SGDLS, CDR2 YYNGEE.

The gene calls are TRBV29-1 and TRBJ1-2, with TRBD1 as a possible D gene (6 bases). CDR1 SQVTM and CDR2 ANQGSEA come from the germline V gene. This CDR3 has 11 amino acids. Trimming took off 3 bases at V and 6 bases at J, with 8 bases between the two ends. The CDR3: CSVDRGDGYTF. The CDR3 nucleotides are TGCAGCGTTGACAGGGGCGATGGCTACACCTTC.

The chain couples TRBV27 to TRBJ2-5; possibly TRBD2 for D (5 bases). The CDR3 spans 15 residues. Per the germline V gene, CDR1 is MNHEY and CDR2 is SMNVEV (reference sequence). V lost 4 bases and J 4 bases, leaving 16 bases between the germline ends. The CDR3 reads CASSSLSGSAETQYF. The CDR3 nucleotides are TGTGCCAGCAGTTCTTTATCGGGGTCCGCAGAGACCCAGTACTTC.

This clone showed up just a few times. The rearrangement uses TRBV7-9 and TRBJ1-4, with D possibly matching TRBD1 (6 bases). CDR1 SEHNR and CDR2 FQNEAQ come from the germline V gene (reference sequence). This CDR3 has 15 amino acids. Trimming took off 4 bases at V and 3 bases at J, with 12 bases between the two ends. CDR3 protein: CASSSQHRANEKLFF. Written as DNA, the CDR3 is TGTGCCAGCAGCTCGCAACACAGGGCTAATGAAAAACTGTTTTTT.

About this clone: It is likely a read error, because the conserved phenylalanine at the end of the CDR3 is missing. The J gene is TRBJ1-5, the V gene TRBV10-3; 8 nucleotides line up with TRBD1. This CDR3 has 15 residues. Germline CDR1 ENHRY, CDR2 SYGVKD. As DNA, the CDR3 is TGTGCCATCAGCGGAGGACAGGGCAACAATCAGTCCCAGCATGTT. Protein sequence: CAISGGQGNNQSQHV.

Comment on this clone: The same CDR3 arises from other DNA sequences in this sample as well. The chain employs TRBV7-9 and TRBJ2-7; TRBD2 is a possible D gene (6 bases). The V gene's germline CDR1 is SEHNR and CDR2 FQNEAQ (reference sequence). The CDR3 loop spans 14 amino acids. The V and J ends lost 5 bases and 5 bases respectively, with 16 bases between them. CDR3 DNA sequence: TGTGCCAGCAGCACATACGGGGGACCCCACGAGCAGTACTTC. Its translation is CASSTYGGPHEQYF.

The rearrangement links TRBV6-1 to TRBJ2-7; TRBD2 matches 9 bases. With V trimmed by 4 bases and J by 6 bases, 7 bases remained unmatched. Germline V gene sequence: CDR1 MNHNS, CDR2 SASEGT. CDR3 length: 14 residues. CDR3 sequence: CASSGVSGRGEQYF. The CDR3 coding sequence is TGTGCCAGCAGTGGCGTTAGCGGGAGAGGCGAGCAGTACTTC.

V usage is TRBV29-1 and J usage is TRBJ2-1; D possibly corresponds to TRBD1 (5 bases). V lost 4 bases and J 7 bases, leaving 8 bases between the germline ends. The CDR3 runs to 11 residues. Germline assignment: CDR1 SQVTM and CDR2 ANQGSEA. CDR3: CSVARQNEQFF. DNA for the CDR3: TGCAGCGTTGCCAGACAGAATGAGCAGTTCTTC.

The rearrangement links TRBV4-2 to TRBJ2-7; possibly TRBD2 for D (5 bases). CDR3 length: 16 residues. V was clipped by 7 bases and J by 0 bases, with 19 bases between them. Germline CDR1 and CDR2: LGHNA and YNFKEQ. Written as DNA, the CDR3 is TGTGCCAGCAAACGGGCGCTAGCCTCCGGCTCCTACGAGCAGTACTTC. Encoded protein: CASKRALASGSYEQYF.

The chain couples TRBV28 to TRBJ1-5; D uncertain. Germline CDR1 reads MDHEN; CDR2 reads SYDVKM. Between the trimmed V and J ends, which lost 3 bases and 2 bases, there was a span of 8 bases. The CDR3 runs to 14 residues. This CDR3 is CASSLAQGNQPQHF. DNA of the CDR3: TGTGCCAGCAGTTTGGCCCAGGGCAATCAGCCCCAGCATTTT.

This clone was seen only a few times. This chain joins TRBV6-1 and TRBJ1-2; D may be TRBD1 (6 bases). V gave up 2 bases and J gave up 7 bases, with 11 bases separating them. The CDR3 extends over 13 amino acids. Germline values: CDR1 MNHNS, CDR2 SASEGT. CDR3 protein: CASSEYRDVGYTF. CDR3 nucleotide sequence: TGTGCCAGCAGTGAATACAGGGATGTTGGCTACACCTTC.

The chain carries TRBV7-8 and TRBJ1-1; tentatively, D is TRBD1 (6 bases). Germline V gene lookup returns CDR1 SGHVS and CDR2 FQNEAQ. Trimming removed 5 bases at V and 4 bases at J, with 17 bases between. The CDR3 consists of 15 residues. This CDR3 is CASSPGARGGTEAFF. For the CDR3, the DNA is TGTGCCAGCAGCCCGGGGGCCCGGGGGGGCACTGAAGCTTTCTTT. Supplemented by reference TRBV7-8 and TRBJ1-1, the full variable domain reads GAGVSQSPRYKVAKRGQDVALRCDPISGHVSLFWYQQALGQGPEFLTYFQNEAQLDKSGLPSDRFFAERPEGSVSTLKIQRTQQEDSAVYLCASSPGARGGTEAFFGQGTRLTVV.

This rearrangement joins TRBV6-6 to TRBJ1-1; tentative D call: TRBD1 (5 bases). The V gene's germline CDR1 is MNHNY and CDR2 SVGAGI (reference sequence). The CDR3 sequence is 15 residues long. V shed 5 bases and J shed 5 bases, with 18 bases lying between them. The CDR3 loop reads CASSHPGGRETEAFF. Here the CDR3 DNA reads TGTGCCAGCAGTCACCCTGGGGGGAGAGAAACTGAAGCTTTCTTT.

The chain couples TRBV6-5 to TRBJ2-7, with 7 bases aligning to TRBD1. The CDR3 loop spans 14 amino acids. The germline CDR1 and CDR2 sequences are MNHEY and SVGAGI. After removal of 3 bases from V and 2 bases from J, the junction contained 4 bases not matched to a gene. The CDR3, as DNA: TGTGCCAGCAGTTATCAACAGGGGACCTACGAGCAGTACTTC. Amino acids: CASSYQQGTYEQYF.

In its sample, this clone was seen a few times. The gene calls are TRBV9 and TRBJ2-7, with 15 bases identical to TRBD2. The V gene's germline CDR1 is SGDLS and CDR2 YYNGEE. The CDR3 contains 17 residues. Losses at the gene ends were 3 bases for V and 3 bases for J; bases not matched to a gene: 7. The CDR3 here is CASSAGTSGGQYYEQYF. The CDR3 DNA sequence: TGTGCCAGCAGCGCCGGGACTAGCGGGGGGCAATACTACGAGCAGTACTTC. Full variable domain (remainder filled in from reference TRBV9 and TRBJ2-7): DSGVTQTPKHLITATGQRVTLRCSPRSGDLSVYWYQQSLDQGLQFLIQYYNGEERAKGNILERFSAQQFPDLHSELNLSSLELGDSALYFCASSAGTSGGQYYEQYFGPGTRLTVT.

The chain is built from TRBV28 and TRBJ1-5; TRBD1 agrees at 7 bases. V was pared by 5 bases and J by 4 bases, with 5 bases of the junction left unmatched. The CDR3 extends over 14 amino acids. CDR1 is MDHEN and CDR2 is SYDVKM in the germline V gene. CDR3 region: CASSPGTANQPQHF. The DNA for the CDR3 is TGTGCCAGCAGTCCGGGGACAGCGAATCAGCCCCAGCATTTT.

This clone came up a few times. The V call is TRBV7-2, the J call TRBJ1-6; D gene ambiguous. Looked up from germline, CDR1 is SGHTA and CDR2 is FQGNSA. Between the trimmed V and J ends, which lost 5 bases and 7 bases, there was a span of 27 bases. The CDR3 totals 19 residues. CDR3 sequence (DNA): TGTGCCAGCAGCGCCAAGCCCAGGCCGCTTACCGGATTCAATTCACCCCTCCACTTT. Its translation is CASSAKPRPLTGFNSPLHF. Full variable domain (remainder filled in from reference TRBV7-2 and TRBJ1-6): GAGVSQSPSNKVTEKGKDVELRCDPISGHTALYWYRQSLGQGLEFLIYFQGNSAPDKSGLPSDRFSAERTGGSVSTLTIQRTQQEDSAVYLCASSAKPRPLTGFNSPLHFGNGTRLTVT.

The chain joins TRBV27 to TRBJ2-1; perhaps TRBD1 as D (6 bases). The V and J ends lost 0 bases and 7 bases respectively, with 19 bases between them. Germline V gene lookup returns CDR1 MNHEY and CDR2 SMNVEV (reference sequence). This CDR3 spans 17 amino acids. The CDR3 loop is CASSLSKVGQWGNEQFF. The CDR3 region has the DNA TGTGCCAGCAGTTTATCGAAAGTCGGACAGTGGGGGAATGAGCAGTTCTTC.

CDR3 sequence: CASSSHRDRGQETQYF. The DNA for the CDR3 is TGTGCCAGCAGCTCGCACAGGGACAGGGGGCAAGAGACCCAGTACTTC. This chain joins TRBV7-9 and TRBJ2-5; 11 bases are a match to TRBD1. V dropped 4 bases and J dropped 2; count of bases not matched to a gene: 6. Germline V gene lookup returns CDR1 SEHNR and CDR2 FQNEAQ (reference sequence). This CDR3 spans 16 amino acids. Together with reference TRBV7-9 and TRBJ2-5, the CDR3 gives the full variable domain: DTGVSQNPRHKITKRGQNVTFRCDPISEHNRLYWYRQTLGQGPEFLTYFQNEAQLEKSRLLSDRFSAERPKGSFSTLEIQRTEQGDSAMYLCASSSHRDRGQETQYFGPGTRLLVL.